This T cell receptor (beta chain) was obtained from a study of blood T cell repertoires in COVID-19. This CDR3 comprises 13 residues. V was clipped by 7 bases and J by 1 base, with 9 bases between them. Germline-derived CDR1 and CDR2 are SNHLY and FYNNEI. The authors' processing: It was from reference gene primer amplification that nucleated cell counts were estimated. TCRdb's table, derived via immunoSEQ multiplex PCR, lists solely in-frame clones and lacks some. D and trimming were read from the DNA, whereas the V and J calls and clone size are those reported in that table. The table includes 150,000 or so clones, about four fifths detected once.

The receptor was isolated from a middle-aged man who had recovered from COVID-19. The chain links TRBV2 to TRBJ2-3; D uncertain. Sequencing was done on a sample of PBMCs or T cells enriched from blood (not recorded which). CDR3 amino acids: CASNQVRTDTQYF. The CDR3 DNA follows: TGTGCCAGCAACCAGGTGCGCACAGATACGCAGTATTTT.